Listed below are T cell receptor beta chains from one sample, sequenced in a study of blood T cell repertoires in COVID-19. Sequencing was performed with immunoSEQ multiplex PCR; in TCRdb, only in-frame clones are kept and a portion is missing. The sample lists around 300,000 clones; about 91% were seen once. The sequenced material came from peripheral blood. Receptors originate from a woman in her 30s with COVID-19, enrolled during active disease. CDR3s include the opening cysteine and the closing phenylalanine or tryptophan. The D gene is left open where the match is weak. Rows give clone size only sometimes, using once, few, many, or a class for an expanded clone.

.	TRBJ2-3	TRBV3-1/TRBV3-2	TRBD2	CASSQRLAGSSDTQYF	TGTGCCAGCAGCCAAAGACTAGCGGGGTCCTCAGATACGCAGTATTTT
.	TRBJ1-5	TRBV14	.	CASSAAGINQPQHF	TGTGCCAGCAGTGCTGCCGGTATCAATCAGCCCCAGCATTTT
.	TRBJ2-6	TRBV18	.	CASSPGTGANVLTF	TGTGCCAGCTCGCCCGGGACTGGGGCCAACGTCCTGACTTTC
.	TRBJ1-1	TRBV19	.	CASSHGEVLRWTEAFF	TGTGCCAGTAGCCACGGTGAGGTCCTAAGGTGGACTGAAGCTTTCTTT
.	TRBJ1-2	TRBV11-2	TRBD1	CASSSDRADYGYTF	TGTGCCAGCAGCTCGGACAGGGCGGACTATGGCTACACCTTC
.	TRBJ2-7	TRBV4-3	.	CASSPGWAGQDEQYF	TGCGCCAGCAGCCCTGGGTGGGCTGGGCAGGACGAGCAGTACTTC
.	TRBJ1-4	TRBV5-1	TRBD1	CASSADRGEKLFF	TGCGCCAGCAGCGCCGACAGGGGAGAAAAACTGTTTTTT
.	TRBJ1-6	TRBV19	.	CASRSRVSSYNSPLHF	TGTGCCAGTAGGAGCAGGGTCTCCTCCTATAATTCACCCCTCCACTTT
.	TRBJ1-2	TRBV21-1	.	CASIRTGTDGYTF	TGTGCCAGCATCCGGACAGGGACGGATGGCTACACCTTC
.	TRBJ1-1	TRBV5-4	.	CASSLGAGSNTEAFF	TGTGCCAGCAGCTTGGGGGCGGGGTCAAACACTGAAGCTTTCTTT
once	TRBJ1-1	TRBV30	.	CAWTPKGLTEAFF	TGTGCCTGGACCCCCAAGGGGCTCACTGAAGCTTTCTTT
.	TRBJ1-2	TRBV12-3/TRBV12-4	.	CASSMRGGYGYTF	TGTGCCAGCAGTATGAGGGGGGGCTATGGCTACACCTTC
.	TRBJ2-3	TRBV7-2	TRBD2	CASSLDGSGGDTQYF	TGTGCCAGCAGCTTAGATGGTAGCGGGGGAGATACGCAGTATTTT
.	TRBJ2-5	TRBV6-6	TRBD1	CASSPGTGIRTGETQYF	TGTGCCAGCAGTCCTGGGACAGGGATAAGGACAGGAGAGACCCAGTACTTC
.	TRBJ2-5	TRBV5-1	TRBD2	CASSLAGGKETQYF	TGCGCCAGCAGCTTAGCGGGAGGGAAAGAGACCCAGTACTTC
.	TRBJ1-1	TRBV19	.	CASSGQPLHTEAFF	TGTGCCAGTTCTGGACAGCCTCTCCACACTGAAGCTTTCTTT
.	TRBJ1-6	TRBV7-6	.	CASSPATGNSRSLHF	TGTGCCAGCAGCCCAGCGACCGGGAATAGTAGGTCCCTCCACTTT
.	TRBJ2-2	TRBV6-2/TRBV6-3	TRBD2	CASIPGLAGTGELFF	TGTGCCAGCATCCCTGGACTAGCGGGCACCGGGGAGCTGTTTTTT
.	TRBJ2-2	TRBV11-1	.	CASSFSVINTGELFF	TGTGCCAGCAGCTTTTCGGTGATAAACACCGGGGAGCTGTTTTTT
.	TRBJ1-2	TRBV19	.	CASSPREGYYGYTF	TGTGCCAGTAGTCCCAGGGAAGGGTATTATGGCTACACCTTC
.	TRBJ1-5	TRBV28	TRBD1	CATHVGQGRYQPQHF	TGTGCCACCCACGTCGGACAGGGACGATATCAGCCCCAGCATTTT
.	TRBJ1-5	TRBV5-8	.	CASSPAGRGGNQPQHF	TGTGCCAGCAGCCCCGCGGGGAGAGGGGGCAATCAGCCCCAGCATTTT